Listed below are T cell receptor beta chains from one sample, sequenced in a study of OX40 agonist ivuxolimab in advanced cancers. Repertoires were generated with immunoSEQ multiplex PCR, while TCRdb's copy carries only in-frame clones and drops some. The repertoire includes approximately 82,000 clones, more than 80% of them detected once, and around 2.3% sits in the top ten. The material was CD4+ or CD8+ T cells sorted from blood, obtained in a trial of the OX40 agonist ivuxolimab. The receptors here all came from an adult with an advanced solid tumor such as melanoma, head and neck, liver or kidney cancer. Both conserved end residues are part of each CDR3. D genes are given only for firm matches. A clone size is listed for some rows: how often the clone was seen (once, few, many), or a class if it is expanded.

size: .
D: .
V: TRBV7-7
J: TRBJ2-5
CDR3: CASSLGPGPQETQYF
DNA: TGTGCTAGCAGCTTAGGTCCGGGACCCCAAGAGACCCAGTACTTC

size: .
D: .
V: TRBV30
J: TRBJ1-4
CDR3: CACNLGATNEKLFF
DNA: TGTGCCTGTAACCTCGGGGCAACTAATGAAAAACTGTTTTTT

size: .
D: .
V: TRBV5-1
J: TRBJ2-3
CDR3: CASSLEAGARTDTQYF
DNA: TGCGCCAGCAGCTTGGAGGCAGGGGCCCGCACAGATACGCAGTATTTT

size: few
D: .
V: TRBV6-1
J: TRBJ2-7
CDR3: CASAGRILYEQYF
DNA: TGTGCCAGCGCTGGACGGATACTTTACGAGCAGTACTTC

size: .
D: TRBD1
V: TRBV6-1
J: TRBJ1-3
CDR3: CASSPDRGRNTIYF
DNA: TGTGCCAGCAGCCCGGACAGGGGGAGAAACACCATATATTTT

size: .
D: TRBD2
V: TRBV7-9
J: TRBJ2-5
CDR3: CASSPYRTRGGWETQYF
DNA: TGTGCCAGCAGCCCCTACCGGACGCGGGGGGGCTGGGAGACCCAGTACTTC

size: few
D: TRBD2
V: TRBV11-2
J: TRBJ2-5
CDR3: CASSNSGGARETQYF
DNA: TGTGCCAGCAGCAATAGCGGGGGGGCCCGAGAGACCCAGTACTTC

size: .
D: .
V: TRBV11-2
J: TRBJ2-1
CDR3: CASSWRQVPFF
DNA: TGTGCCAGCAGCTGGCGACAGGTTCCGTTCTTC

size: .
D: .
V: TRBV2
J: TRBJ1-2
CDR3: CASSDLAGNYGYTF
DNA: TGTGCCAGCAGCGACTTGGCGGGTAACTATGGCTACACCTTC

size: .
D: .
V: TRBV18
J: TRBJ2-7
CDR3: CASSPFVPGAAGNYEQYF
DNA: TGTGCCAGCTCACCATTTGTCCCAGGGGCCGCGGGCAACTACGAGCAGTACTTC

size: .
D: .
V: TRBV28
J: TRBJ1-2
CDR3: CASSLRLPGPGYTF
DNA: TGTGCCAGCAGTTTACGGCTCCCCGGGCCTGGCTACACCTTC

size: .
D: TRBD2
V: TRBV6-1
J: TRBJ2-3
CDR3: CAGRLAGGTDTQYF
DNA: TGTGCCGGAAGATTAGCGGGGGGCACAGATACGCAGTATTTT

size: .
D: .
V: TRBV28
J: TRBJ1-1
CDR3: CASSRVWAEAFF
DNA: TGTGCCAGCAGCAGGGTGTGGGCTGAAGCTTTCTTT

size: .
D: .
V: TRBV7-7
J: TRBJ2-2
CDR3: CASSPRQRTGELFF
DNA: TGTGCTAGCAGCCCTAGACAGCGCACCGGGGAGCTGTTTTTT

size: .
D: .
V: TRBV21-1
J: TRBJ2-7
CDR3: CADTDIYEQYF
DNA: TGTGCCGATACGGATATCTACGAGCAGTACTTC

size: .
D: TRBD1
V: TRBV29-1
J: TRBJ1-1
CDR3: CSVEWAGGSTEAFF
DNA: TGCAGCGTTGAATGGGCAGGGGGGAGCACTGAAGCTTTCTTT